These 23 T cell receptor beta chains originate from one sample sequenced in a study of cytomegalovirus exposure and HLA in healthy donors. The primer mix had 60 Vbeta and 13 Jbeta primers. The table came from immunoSEQ multiplex PCR; TCRdb's copy has only in-frame clones and leaves some out. Of roughly 48,000 clones listed, approximately 70% are singletons. The sequenced sample was PBMCs. The receptors were sampled from a man between 18 and 29 years old in good health and CMV-seronegative.

The chain links TRBV15 to TRBJ2-1; the match to TRBD2 covers 10 bases. From germline, CDR1 is LNHNV and CDR2 YYDKDF (reference sequence). The V segment lost 0 bases and the J segment 0 bases; nucleotides outside the gene matches: 14. The CDR3 contains 21 residues. The CDR3 is CATSRDLARTSGYSSYNEQFF. CDR3 DNA sequence: TGTGCCACCAGCAGAGATTTGGCCAGGACTAGCGGATACTCCTCCTACAATGAGCAGTTCTTC.

The genes are TRBV7-2 and TRBJ2-2; TRBD2 agrees at 14 bases. The ends lost 5 bases at V and 4 bases at J; junction bases unmatched: 9. This CDR3 has 18 amino acids. The germline V gene has CDR1 SGHTA and CDR2 FQGNSA. The CDR3 coding sequence is TGTGCCAGCAGCCCGAGACTAGCGGGAGGGGCGGGCACCGGGGAGCTGTTTTTT. This gives the protein CASSPRLAGGAGTGELFF.

The chain employs TRBV7-2 and TRBJ2-1; unclear D gene. Deletions cut 4 bases from V and 4 bases from J, with 8 bases between. CDR3 length: 13 amino acids. CDR1 and CDR2 (germline): SGHTA, FQGNSA. This CDR3 is CASSYQDYNEQFF. The CDR3 DNA follows: TGTGCCAGCAGCTACCAGGATTACAATGAGCAGTTCTTC.

This clone was counted once. The rearrangement links TRBV10-3 to TRBJ2-5; TRBD1 might be the D (5 bases). Trimming removed 3 bases at V and 5 bases at J, with 10 bases between. CDR1 is ENHRY and CDR2 is SYGVKD in the germline V gene. This CDR3 has 13 amino acids. CDR3 residues: CAISEGERETQYF. CDR3 DNA sequence: TGTGCCATCAGTGAAGGGGAAAGGGAGACCCAGTACTTC.

The rearrangement joins TRBV7-2 to TRBJ2-5; a weak D match, TRBD1 (5 bases). CDR3 size: 14 residues. CDR1 SGHTA and CDR2 FQGNSA come from the germline V gene. V shed 5 bases and J shed 2 bases, with 12 bases lying between them. CDR3 residues: CASSLGHVQETQYF. The CDR3 DNA is TGTGCCAGCAGCCTGGGGCATGTTCAAGAGACCCAGTACTTC.

V and J are TRBV11-2 and TRBJ1-1, with 8 bases aligning to TRBD1. This CDR3 has 17 residues. With 5 bases clipped from V and 5 bases from J, the junction kept 16 bases outside the gene matches. Germline V lookup: CDR1 SGHAT, CDR2 FQNNGV. The CDR3: CASSTRTGNIDRTEAFF. The DNA of the CDR3 is TGTGCCAGCAGCACCCGGACAGGGAATATTGACAGGACTGAAGCTTTCTTT.

V gene TRBV2 combines with J gene TRBJ2-7; TRBD2 matches 11 bases. V trimming: 7 bases; J trimming: 4 bases; junction bases outside the gene matches: 15. The CDR3 length is 17 residues. Germline V gene data show CDR1 as SNHLY and CDR2 as FYNNEI. The CDR3 region is CASTVGHVAGGTYEQYF. The CDR3 DNA is TGTGCCAGCACAGTGGGGCATGTAGCGGGAGGGACGTACGAGCAGTACTTC.

The DNA of the CDR3 is TGCGCCAGCAGGTCCGAGACAGCGAACACTGAAGCTTTCTTT. Translated: CASRSETANTEAFF. The gene calls are TRBV5-1 and TRBJ1-1, with D possibly TRBD1 on 5 matching bases. From germline, CDR1 is SGHRS and CDR2 YFSETQ. The CDR3 contains 14 residues. V dropped 5 bases and J dropped 1 base, with 12 bases sitting between them.

The rearrangement links TRBV6-1 to TRBJ1-2, with 9 bases lining up with TRBD1. Trimming took 2 bases from V and 6 from J; bases not matched to a gene: 7. Per germline, CDR1 MNHNS and CDR2 SASEGT. CDR3 length: 15 residues. Written as DNA, the CDR3 is TGTGCCAGCAGTGAACACGGACAGGGGCGTAATGGCTACACCTTC. Its translation is CASSEHGQGRNGYTF.

The V and J genes are TRBV7-9 and TRBJ1-4; 10 bases agree with TRBD1. In germline, CDR1 is SEHNR, CDR2 FQNEAQ (reference sequence). Trimming cost V 6 bases and J 7 bases; bases outside gene matches: 8. The CDR3 length is 15 residues. The CDR3 is CASRKTGGVSEKLFF. The CDR3 DNA reads as TGTGCCAGCAGAAAGACAGGGGGCGTGAGTGAAAAACTGTTTTTT. Full variable domain (remainder filled in from reference TRBV7-9 and TRBJ1-4): DTGVSQNPRHKITKRGQNVTFRCDPISEHNRLYWYRQTLGQGPEFLTYFQNEAQLEKSRLLSDRFSAERPKGSFSTLEIQRTEQGDSAMYLCASRKTGGVSEKLFFGSGTQLSVL.

This clone was picked up one time. The gene calls are TRBV11-2 and TRBJ2-7; D is unresolved. CDR1 is SGHAT, CDR2 FQNNGV, per germline. The CDR3 has 15 amino acids. Trimming shortened V by 4 bases and J by 2 bases, and 15 bases separated the two germline ends. As DNA, the CDR3 is TGTGCCAGCAGCTCCACCAGGATCCAACCCTACGAGCAGTACTTC. Translated: CASSSTRIQPYEQYF.

This chain joins TRBV18 and TRBJ1-2; D is possibly TRBD1 (5 bases). In germline, CDR1 is KGHSH, CDR2 LQKENI. The CDR3 is 14 amino acids. V lost 2 bases and J lost 6, with 13 bases in between. This chain's CDR3 is CASSPEQAPDGYTF. CDR3 bases: TGTGCCAGCTCACCAGAACAGGCGCCTGATGGCTACACCTTC.

This sequence joins TRBV28 and TRBJ1-1; 7 bases agree with TRBD1. J lost 9 bases, V lost 1 base, and 5 bases had no gene match. There are 13 residues in the CDR3. The germline V gene encodes CDR1 MDHEN and CDR2 SYDVKM. CDR3 in DNA: TGTGCCAGCAGTTTATTACAGACAGGGAAAGCTTTCTTT. It encodes CASSLLQTGKAFF.

This chain links TRBV11-3 with TRBJ2-1; 8 bases line up with TRBD2. CDR1 is SGHNT and CDR2 is YENEEA in the germline V gene. The J segment lost 7 bases and the V segment lost 0 bases, leaving 5 bases of the junction unmatched. The CDR3 consists of 15 residues. The CDR3 reads CASSLDPSGPNEQFF. CDR3 coding DNA: TGTGCCAGCAGCTTAGACCCTAGCGGGCCAAATGAGCAGTTCTTC.

This clone was detected a few times. The chain joins TRBV7-9 to TRBJ1-4, with D maybe TRBD1 (6 bases). The CDR3 runs to 15 residues. V was clipped by 5 bases and J by 5 bases, with 15 bases between them. Germline CDR1 is SEHNR and CDR2 is FQNEAQ (reference sequence). In DNA form, the CDR3 reads TGTGCCAGCAGCCCATTGGACAGATCGAATGAAAAACTGTTTTTT. This codes for CASSPLDRSNEKLFF.

This clone was detected once. The chain carries TRBV5-4 and TRBJ1-1; TRBD1 matches at 7 bases. The CDR3 has 15 residues. V lost 1 base, J lost 2 bases, and 5 bases stayed unmatched. The germline gives CDR1 SGHNT, CDR2 YYREEE (reference sequence). The chain's CDR3 is CASSLRTGSNTEAFF. CDR3 DNA sequence: TGTGCCAGCAGCTTGCGGACAGGTAGCAACACTGAAGCTTTCTTT. Full variable domain (missing parts from reference TRBV5-4 and TRBJ1-1): ETGVTQSPTHLIKTRGQQVTLRCSSQSGHNTVSWYQQALGQGPQFIFQYYREEENGRGNFPPRFSGLQFPNYSSELNVNALELDDSALYLCASSLRTGSNTEAFFGQGTRLTVV.

The CDR3 nucleotides are TGTGCCAGCCTCCCCTCGGGAGCCTGGGGAACTGAAGCTTTCTTT. This sequence encodes CASLPSGAWGTEAFF. V is TRBV27 and J is TRBJ1-1; D is unclear. The V end was cut by 8 bases, the J end by 5 bases, with 21 bases between. CDR1 is MNHEY and CDR2 is SMNVEV in the germline V gene (reference sequence). This CDR3 is built from 15 residues.

The V call is TRBV29-1, the J call TRBJ1-1; D is unresolved. This CDR3 region has 12 residues. The germline gives CDR1 SQVTM, CDR2 ANQGSEA. The ends were cut back, 7 bases at V and 7 bases at J, with 16 bases in the middle. The CDR3 DNA reads TGCAGCGCCGTGGGAGTCGCGTTTGAAGCTTTCTTT. Translating it yields CSAVGVAFEAFF.

The chain uses TRBV28 and TRBJ2-5; TRBD2 agrees at 8 bases. CDR3 length: 13 amino acids. Losses at the gene ends were 7 bases for V and 5 bases for J; bases not matched to a gene: 6. Looked up from germline, CDR1 is MDHEN and CDR2 is SYDVKM. The CDR3 DNA follows: TGTGCCAGCACTAGCGGGTCCGGGGAGACCCAGTACTTC. Translating gives CASTSGSGETQYF. The full variable domain, completed using reference TRBV28 and TRBJ2-5, is DVKVTQSSRYLVKRTGEKVFLECVQDMDHENMFWYRQDPGLGLRLIYFSYDVKMKEKGDIPEGYSVSREKKERFSLILESASTNQTSMYLCASTSGSGETQYFGPGTRLLVL.

The CDR3 is CASSYPGHTSYGYTF. The DNA for the CDR3 is TGTGCCAGCAGCTACCCGGGACATACCTCCTATGGCTACACCTTC. This sequence joins TRBV7-9 and TRBJ1-2; maybe TRBD1 (6 bases). The length of the CDR3 is 15 residues. Germline V gene sequence: CDR1 SEHNR, CDR2 FQNEAQ (reference sequence). V gave up 4 bases and J gave up 4 bases, with 16 bases separating them.

The chain has TRBV30 and TRBJ2-1; D is possibly TRBD1 (6 bases). CDR1 is GTSNPN, CDR2 SVGIG, per germline (reference sequence). The CDR3 consists of 11 residues. V was pared by 5 bases and J by 7 bases, with 9 bases between. CDR3 in DNA: TGTGCCTGGGAAACAGGGAATGAGCAGTTCTTC. Translated: CAWETGNEQFF. The whole variable domain, filled in from reference TRBV30 and TRBJ2-1, reads SQTIHQWPATLVQPVGSPLSLECTVEGTSNPNLYWYRQAAGRGLQLLFYSVGIGQISSEVPQNLSASRPQDRQFILSSKKLLLSDSGFYLCAWETGNEQFFGPGTRLTVL.

The V gene is TRBV29-1, the J gene TRBJ2-7; 12 nucleotides line up with TRBD2. Germline lookup yields CDR1 SQVTM and CDR2 ANQGSEA. With V trimmed by 1 base and J by 3 bases, 7 bases remained unmatched. The CDR3 covers 16 residues. The CDR3 DNA is TGCAGCGTTGAAGGACTAGCGGGAGCTTTTGACTACGAGCAGTACTTC. Translating gives CSVEGLAGAFDYEQYF.

The rearrangement uses TRBV5-1 and TRBJ2-3; 13 nucleotides align to TRBD2. Germline V gene data show CDR1 as SGHRS and CDR2 as YFSETQ. The CDR3 loop spans 17 amino acids. V gave up 4 bases and J gave up 4 bases; unmatched junction bases: 9. CDR3 sequence reads: CASSRTSGSSWSDTQYF. CDR3 DNA: TGCGCCAGCAGCCGGACTAGCGGGAGCAGTTGGTCAGATACGCAGTATTTT.